What follows are 9 T cell receptor beta chains derived from one specimen sequenced in a study of Graves' ophthalmopathy and Graves' hyperthyroidism. Amplifying from RNA transcripts, the study obtained TCR beta CDR3 regions. The first-round RT-PCR employed HTBI primers together with the Qiagen OneStep RT-PCR kit. A multiplex PCR was then performed as the second round. A single record per CDR3 protein comes from TCRdb applying MiXCR to the multiplex PCR reads. The sample consists of approximately 700,000 distinct CDR3 sequences, about 44% of them appearing once. The sample taken for sequencing was peripheral blood. These receptors were obtained from an adult man with Graves' ophthalmopathy.

This clonotype was observed a few times. This sequence joins TRBV5-4 and TRBJ1-3; D not certain. Germline lookup yields CDR1 SGHNT and CDR2 YYREEE (reference sequence). The CDR3 length is 11 residues. Trimming pared 2 bases from V and 8 bases from J, leaving 5 bases between. Here the CDR3 DNA reads TGTGCCAGCAGCTTATTCGACACCATATATTTT. Amino acid sequence: CASSLFDTIYF. The variable domain in full, with the rest retrieved from reference TRBV5-4 and TRBJ1-3, is ETGVTQSPTHLIKTRGQQVTLRCSSQSGHNTVSWYQQALGQGPQFIFQYYREEENGRGNFPPRFSGLQFPNYSSELNVNALELDDSALYLCASSLFDTIYFGEGSWLTVV.

The chain recombines TRBV20-1 with TRBJ2-5; TRBD1 or TRBD2 may be the D gene (5 bases each). The assigned J gene may be wrong: the sequence end matches TRBJ2-7 better. Germline V lookup: CDR1 DFQATT, CDR2 SNEGSKA (reference sequence). The CDR3 length is 14 residues. CDR3 in amino acids: CSARASGPTYEQYF. The CDR3 bases are TGCAGTGCTAGAGCGTCGGGGCCTACCTACGAGCAGTACTTC.

This clonotype came up once. This sequence joins TRBV25-1 and TRBJ2-2; 8 nucleotides match TRBD1. The germline V gene encodes CDR1 MGHDK and CDR2 SYGVNS. The CDR3 loop spans 15 amino acids. V dropped 8 bases and J dropped 7; count of bases not matched to a gene: 12. This CDR3 is CASQAVQGAVGELFF. CDR3 bases: TGTGCCAGCCAAGCAGTTCAGGGGGCGGTCGGGGAGCTGTTTTTT.

This sequence joins TRBV7-9 and TRBJ2-5; D unresolved. The CDR3 spans 15 residues. Per the germline V gene, CDR1 is SEHNR and CDR2 is FQNEAQ (reference sequence). Trimming cost V 0 bases and J 2 bases, with 10 bases left between them. CDR3 protein: CASSLAVGQQETQYF. The CDR3 DNA reads as TGTGCCAGCAGCTTAGCGGTCGGTCAGCAAGAGACCCAGTACTTC.

This chain links TRBV7-2 with TRBJ1-2, with 10 bases identical to TRBD1. The CDR3 has 15 residues. With 2 bases clipped from V and 6 bases from J, the junction kept 6 bases outside the gene matches. Per the germline V gene, CDR1 is SGHTA and CDR2 is FQGNSA. CDR3 region: CASSLPGQGRDGYTF. CDR3 coding DNA: TGTGCCAGCAGCTTACCGGGACAGGGGAGGGATGGCTACACCTTC.

This sequence joins TRBV20-1 and TRBJ2-5; perhaps D is TRBD1 or TRBD2 (5 bases each). The germline CDR1 and CDR2 sequences are DFQATT and SNEGSKA (reference sequence). CDR3 length equals 11 residues. Trimming cost V 6 bases and J 7 bases, with 12 bases left between them. The CDR3, as DNA: TGCAGTGCCGGGACCACCGGGACCCAGTACTTC. Protein sequence: CSAGTTGTQYF.

This clonotype was found many times. The rearrangement joins TRBV20-1 to TRBJ1-2; no definite D call. V gave up 7 bases and J gave up 7 bases, with 19 bases separating them. The length of the CDR3 is 13 residues. Germline-derived CDR1 and CDR2 are DFQATT and SNEGSKA (reference sequence). Written as DNA, the CDR3 is TGCAGTGTCCTGCCTTGGGGTAATCTTGGCTACACCTTC. The encoded protein is CSVLPWGNLGYTF.

This chain connects TRBV20-1 to TRBJ2-3; the D gene is possibly TRBD2 (6 bases). This CDR3 has 14 residues. Trimming shortened V by 5 bases and J by 2 bases, and 14 bases separated the two germline ends. Germline V CDR1 and CDR2: DFQATT, SNEGSKA (reference sequence). Here the CDR3 reads CSASRRGYTDTQYF. The CDR3 DNA follows: TGCAGTGCTTCTCGGAGGGGCTACACAGATACGCAGTATTTT.

This clonotype was detected only a few times. The chain is built from TRBV5-6 and TRBJ2-7; 10 bases are shared with TRBD1. The CDR3 consists of 17 residues. CDR1 SGHDT and CDR2 YYEEEE come from the germline V gene. J lost 4 bases, V lost 5 bases, and 15 bases had no gene match. The CDR3 DNA reads as TGTGCCAGCAGACGGGGTCCCGGGACAGGGGAGGGGTACGAGCAGTACTTC. Its protein is CASRRGPGTGEGYEQYF.